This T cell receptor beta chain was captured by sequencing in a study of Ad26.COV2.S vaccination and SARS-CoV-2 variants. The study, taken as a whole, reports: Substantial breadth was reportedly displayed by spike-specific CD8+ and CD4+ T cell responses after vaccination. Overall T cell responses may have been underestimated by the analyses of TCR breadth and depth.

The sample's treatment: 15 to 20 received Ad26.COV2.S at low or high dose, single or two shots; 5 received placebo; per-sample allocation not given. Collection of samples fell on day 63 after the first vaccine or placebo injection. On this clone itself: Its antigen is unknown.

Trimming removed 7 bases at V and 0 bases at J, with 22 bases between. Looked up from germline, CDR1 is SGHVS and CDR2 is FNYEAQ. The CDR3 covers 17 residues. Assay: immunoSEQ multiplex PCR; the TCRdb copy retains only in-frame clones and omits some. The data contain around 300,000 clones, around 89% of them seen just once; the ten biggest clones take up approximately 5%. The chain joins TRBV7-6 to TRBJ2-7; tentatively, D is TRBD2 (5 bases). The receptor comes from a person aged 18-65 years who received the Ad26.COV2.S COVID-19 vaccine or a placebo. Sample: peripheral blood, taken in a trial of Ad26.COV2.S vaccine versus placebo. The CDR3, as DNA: TGTGCCAGCAACAAATTCTGGACGGGAAAAAGCTCCTACGAGCAGTACTTC. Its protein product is CASNKFWTGKSSYEQYF.